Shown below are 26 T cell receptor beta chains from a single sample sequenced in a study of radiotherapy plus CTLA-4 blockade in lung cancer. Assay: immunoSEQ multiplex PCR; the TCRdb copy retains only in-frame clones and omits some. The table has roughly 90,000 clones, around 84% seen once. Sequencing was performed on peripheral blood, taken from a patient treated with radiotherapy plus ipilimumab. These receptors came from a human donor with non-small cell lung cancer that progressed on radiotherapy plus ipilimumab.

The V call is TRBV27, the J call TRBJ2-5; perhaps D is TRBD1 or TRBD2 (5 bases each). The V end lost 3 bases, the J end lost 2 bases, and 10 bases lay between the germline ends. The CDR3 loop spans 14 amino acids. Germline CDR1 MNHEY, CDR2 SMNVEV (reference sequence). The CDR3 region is CASSFGTGQETQYF. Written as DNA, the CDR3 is TGTGCCAGCAGTTTTGGGACGGGACAAGAGACCCAGTACTTC.

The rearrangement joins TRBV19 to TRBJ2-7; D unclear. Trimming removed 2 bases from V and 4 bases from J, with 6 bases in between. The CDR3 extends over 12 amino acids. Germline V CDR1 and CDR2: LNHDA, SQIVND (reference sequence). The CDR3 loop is CASSIKGYEQYF. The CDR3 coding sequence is TGTGCCAGTAGTATAAAGGGATACGAGCAGTACTTC.

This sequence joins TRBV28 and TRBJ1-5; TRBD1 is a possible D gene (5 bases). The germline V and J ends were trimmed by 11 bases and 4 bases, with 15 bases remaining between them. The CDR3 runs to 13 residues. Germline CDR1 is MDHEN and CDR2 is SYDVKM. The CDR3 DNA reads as TGTGCCGAGGGGAGCAGGGCTAATCAGCCCCAGCATTTT. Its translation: CAEGSRANQPQHF.

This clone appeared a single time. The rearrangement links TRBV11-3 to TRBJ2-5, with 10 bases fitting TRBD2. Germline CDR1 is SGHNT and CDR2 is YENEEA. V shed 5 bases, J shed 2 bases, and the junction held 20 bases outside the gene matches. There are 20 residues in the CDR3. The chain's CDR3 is CASSVYQGAGTSGEQETQYF. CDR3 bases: TGTGCCAGCAGCGTCTATCAGGGGGCGGGAACTAGCGGGGAACAAGAGACCCAGTACTTC. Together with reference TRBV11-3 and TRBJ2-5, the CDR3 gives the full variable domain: EAGVVQSPRYKIIEKKQPVAFWCNPISGHNTLYWYLQNLGQGPELLIRYENEEAVDDSQLPKDRFSAERLKGVDSTLKIQPAELGDSAVYLCASSVYQGAGTSGEQETQYFGPGTRLLVL.

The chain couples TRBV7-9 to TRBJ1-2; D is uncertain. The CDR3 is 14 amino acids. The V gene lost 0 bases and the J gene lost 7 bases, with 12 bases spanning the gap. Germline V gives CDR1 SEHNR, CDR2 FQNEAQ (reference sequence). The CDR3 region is CASSLASGSGGYTF. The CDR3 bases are TGTGCCAGCAGCTTAGCGTCAGGTTCCGGTGGCTACACCTTC.

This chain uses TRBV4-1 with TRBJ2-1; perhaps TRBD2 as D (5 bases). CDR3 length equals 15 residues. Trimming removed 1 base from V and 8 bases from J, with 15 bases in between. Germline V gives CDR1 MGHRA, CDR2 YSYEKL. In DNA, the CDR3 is TGCGCCAGCAGCCAAGTCCCGGGGAGCCTCTATGAGCAGTTCTTC. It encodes CASSQVPGSLYEQFF.

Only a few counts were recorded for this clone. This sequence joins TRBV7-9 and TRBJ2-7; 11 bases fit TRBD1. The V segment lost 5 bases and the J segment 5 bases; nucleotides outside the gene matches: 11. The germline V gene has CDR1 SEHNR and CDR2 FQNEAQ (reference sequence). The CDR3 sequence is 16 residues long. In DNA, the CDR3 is TGTGCCAGCAGCCCCGGAGGACAGGGGGCCAGGGACGAGCAGTACGTC. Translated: CASSPGGQGARDEQYV.

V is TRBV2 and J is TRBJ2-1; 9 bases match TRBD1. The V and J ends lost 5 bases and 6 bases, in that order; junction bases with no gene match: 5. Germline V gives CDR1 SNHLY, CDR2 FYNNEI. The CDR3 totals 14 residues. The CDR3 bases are TGTGCCAGCAGTAACAGGGGGCTAACCAATGAGCAGTTCTTC. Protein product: CASSNRGLTNEQFF.

CDR3: CASSPGLATYTGELFF. CDR3 sequence (DNA): TGTGCCAGCAGTCCGGGACTAGCGACCTACACCGGGGAGCTGTTTTTT. The V and J genes are TRBV6-9 and TRBJ2-2, with 10 nucleotides matching TRBD2. Germline V gene sequence: CDR1 MNHGY, CDR2 SVAAGI. The V segment lost 5 bases and the J segment 3 bases; nucleotides outside the gene matches: 6. This CDR3 is built from 16 residues.

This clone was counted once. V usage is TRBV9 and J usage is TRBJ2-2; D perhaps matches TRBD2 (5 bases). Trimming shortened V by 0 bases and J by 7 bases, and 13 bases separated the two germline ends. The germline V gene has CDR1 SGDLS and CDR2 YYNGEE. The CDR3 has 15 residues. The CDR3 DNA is TGTGCCAGCAGCGTAGCAGTCGGGGAGTTCGGGGAGCTGTTTTTT. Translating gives CASSVAVGEFGELFF.

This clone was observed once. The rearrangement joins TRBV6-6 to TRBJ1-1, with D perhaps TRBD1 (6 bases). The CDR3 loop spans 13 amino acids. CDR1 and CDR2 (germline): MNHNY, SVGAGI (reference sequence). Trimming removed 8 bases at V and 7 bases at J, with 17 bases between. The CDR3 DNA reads TGTGCCAGCGAGGGGGGTGCAGCGTTTGAAGCTTTCTTT. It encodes CASEGGAAFEAFF.

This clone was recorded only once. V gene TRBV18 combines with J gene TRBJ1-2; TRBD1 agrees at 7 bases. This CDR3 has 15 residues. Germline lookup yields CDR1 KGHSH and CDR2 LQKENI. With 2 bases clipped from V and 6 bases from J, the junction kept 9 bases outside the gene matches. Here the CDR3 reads CASSPRTGDYHGYTF. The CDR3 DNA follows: TGTGCCAGCTCACCAAGAACAGGGGATTACCATGGCTACACCTTC.

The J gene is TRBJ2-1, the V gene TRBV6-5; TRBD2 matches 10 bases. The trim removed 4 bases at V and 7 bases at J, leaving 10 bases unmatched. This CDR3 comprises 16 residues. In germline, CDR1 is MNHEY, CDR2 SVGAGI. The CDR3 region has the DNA TGTGCCAGCAGTTCCCAACTAGCGGGATCTTGGAATGAGCAGTTCTTC. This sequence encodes CASSSQLAGSWNEQFF.

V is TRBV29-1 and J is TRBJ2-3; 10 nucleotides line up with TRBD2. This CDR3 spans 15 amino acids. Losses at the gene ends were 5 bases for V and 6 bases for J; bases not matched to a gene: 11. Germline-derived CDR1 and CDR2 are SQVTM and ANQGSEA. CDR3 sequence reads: CSVLAFSGRGDTQYF. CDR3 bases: TGCAGCGTTTTAGCCTTCAGCGGGAGGGGGGATACGCAGTATTTT.

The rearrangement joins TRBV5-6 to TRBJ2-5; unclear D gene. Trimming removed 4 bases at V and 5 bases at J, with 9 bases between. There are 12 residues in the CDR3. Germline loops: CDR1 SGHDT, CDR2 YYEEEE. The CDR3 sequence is CASSLISETQYF. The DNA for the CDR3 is TGTGCCAGCAGCCTTATCTCGGAGACCCAGTACTTC.

The CDR3 DNA is TGTGCCAGCAGCTTAACAGGAGTAGCGGGAGCGTACAATGAGCAGTTCTTC. Its translation is CASSLTGVAGAYNEQFF. The V and J genes are TRBV7-3 and TRBJ2-1; 9 bases are a match to TRBD2. This CDR3 is 17 amino acids long. CDR1 is SGHTA, CDR2 FQGTGA, per germline. Trimming at V came to 0 bases and at J to 4 bases, leaving 7 bases not matched to a gene.

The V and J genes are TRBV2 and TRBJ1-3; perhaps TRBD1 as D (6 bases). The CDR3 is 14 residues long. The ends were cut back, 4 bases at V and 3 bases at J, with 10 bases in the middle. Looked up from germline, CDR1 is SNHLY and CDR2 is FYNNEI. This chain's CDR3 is CASSAGARGNTIYF. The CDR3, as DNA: TGTGCCAGCAGTGCGGGGGCGCGTGGAAACACCATATATTTT. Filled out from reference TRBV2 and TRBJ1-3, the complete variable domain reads EPEVTQTPSHQVTQMGQEVILRCVPISNHLYFYWYRQILGQKVEFLVSFYNNEISEKSEIFDDQFSVERPDGSNFTLKIRSTKLEDSAMYFCASSAGARGNTIYFGEGSWLTVV.

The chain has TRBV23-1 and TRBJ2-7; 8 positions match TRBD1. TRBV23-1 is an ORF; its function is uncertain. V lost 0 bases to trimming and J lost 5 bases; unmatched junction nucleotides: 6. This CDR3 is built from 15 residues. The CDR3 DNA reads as TGCGCCAGCAGTCAATCGGACAGGGAGTTCCACGAGCAGTACGTC. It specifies CASSQSDREFHEQYV.

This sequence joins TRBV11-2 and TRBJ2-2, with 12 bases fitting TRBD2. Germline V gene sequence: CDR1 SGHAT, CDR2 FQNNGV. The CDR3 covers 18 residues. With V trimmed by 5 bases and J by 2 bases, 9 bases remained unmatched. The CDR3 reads CASSRRRLAGANTGELFF. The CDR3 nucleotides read TGTGCCAGCAGCCGCAGGCGACTAGCGGGAGCCAACACCGGGGAGCTGTTTTTT.

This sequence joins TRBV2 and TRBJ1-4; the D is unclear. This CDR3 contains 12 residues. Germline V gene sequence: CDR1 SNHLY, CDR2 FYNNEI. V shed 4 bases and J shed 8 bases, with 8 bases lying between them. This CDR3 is CASSVGWEKLFF. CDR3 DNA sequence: TGTGCCAGCAGTGTGGGATGGGAAAAACTGTTTTTT.

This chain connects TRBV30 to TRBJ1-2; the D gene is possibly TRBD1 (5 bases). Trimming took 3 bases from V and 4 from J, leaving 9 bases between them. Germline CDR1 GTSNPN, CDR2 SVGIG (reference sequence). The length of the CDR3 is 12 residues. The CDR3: CAWRRGVYGYTF. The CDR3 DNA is TGTGCCTGGAGGAGAGGGGTCTATGGCTACACCTTC.

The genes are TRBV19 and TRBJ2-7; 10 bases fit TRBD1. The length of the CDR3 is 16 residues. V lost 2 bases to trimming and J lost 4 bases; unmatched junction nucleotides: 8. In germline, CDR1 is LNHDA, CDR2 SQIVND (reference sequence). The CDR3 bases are TGTGCCAGTAGTATACACCCCGGACAGGGGGTGTACGAGCAGTACTTC. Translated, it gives CASSIHPGQGVYEQYF. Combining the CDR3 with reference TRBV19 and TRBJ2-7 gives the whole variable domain DGGITQSPKYLFRKEGQNVTLSCEQNLNHDAMYWYRQDPGQGLRLIYYSQIVNDFQKGDIAEGYSVSREKKESFPLTVTSAQKNPTAFYLCASSIHPGQGVYEQYFGPGTRLTVT.

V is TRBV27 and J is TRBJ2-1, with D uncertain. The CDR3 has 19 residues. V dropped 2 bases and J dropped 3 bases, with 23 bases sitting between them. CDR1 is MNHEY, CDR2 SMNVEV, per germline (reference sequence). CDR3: CASSLNRPWRKGRYNEQFF. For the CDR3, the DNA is TGTGCCAGCAGTTTAAACCGACCTTGGCGGAAGGGCCGCTACAATGAGCAGTTCTTC.

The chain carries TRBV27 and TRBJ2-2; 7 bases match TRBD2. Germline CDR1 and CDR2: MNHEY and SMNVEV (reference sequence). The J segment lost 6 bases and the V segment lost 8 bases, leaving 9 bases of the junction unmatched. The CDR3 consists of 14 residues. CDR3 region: CASGEAGYAGELFF. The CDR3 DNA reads TGTGCCAGCGGTGAAGCGGGATACGCCGGGGAGCTGTTTTTT.

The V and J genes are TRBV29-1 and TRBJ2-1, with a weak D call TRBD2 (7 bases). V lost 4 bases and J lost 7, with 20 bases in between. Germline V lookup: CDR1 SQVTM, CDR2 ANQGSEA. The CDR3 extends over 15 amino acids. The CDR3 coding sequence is TGCAGCGTTGGTCGGGGGGCGGGCATGGAGAATGAGCAGTTCTTC. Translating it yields CSVGRGAGMENEQFF.

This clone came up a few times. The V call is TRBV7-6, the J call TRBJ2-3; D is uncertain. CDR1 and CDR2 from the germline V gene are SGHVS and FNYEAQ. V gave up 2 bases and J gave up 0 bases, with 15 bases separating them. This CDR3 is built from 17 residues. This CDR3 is CASSLTATASSTDTQYF. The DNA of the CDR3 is TGTGCCAGCAGCTTAACGGCGACGGCCTCCAGCACAGATACGCAGTATTTT.